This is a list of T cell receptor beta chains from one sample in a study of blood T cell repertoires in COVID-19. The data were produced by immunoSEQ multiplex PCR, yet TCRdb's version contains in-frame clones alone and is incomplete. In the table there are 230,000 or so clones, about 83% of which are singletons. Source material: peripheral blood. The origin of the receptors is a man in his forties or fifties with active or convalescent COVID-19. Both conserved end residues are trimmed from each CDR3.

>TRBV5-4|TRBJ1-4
ASSLDRREEKLF
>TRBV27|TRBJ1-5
ASSRTGLNQPQH
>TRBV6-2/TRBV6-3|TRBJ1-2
ASSTTGVLYGYT
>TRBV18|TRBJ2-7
ASSPGTSGAYEQY
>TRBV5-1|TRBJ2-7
ASSWGGTGNYEQY
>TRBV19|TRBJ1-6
ASSPGAGPLGSPLH
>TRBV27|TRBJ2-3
ASSSRRFFGLAGETDTQY
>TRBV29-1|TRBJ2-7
SVVTRTGGPGEQY
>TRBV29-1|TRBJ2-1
SVEIGGRNNEQF
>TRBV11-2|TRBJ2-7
ASSLDPGQGSYEQY
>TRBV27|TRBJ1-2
ASSPRDSRGNYGYT
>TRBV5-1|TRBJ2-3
ASTAWPQGSTDTQY
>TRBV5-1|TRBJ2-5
ASSLALNQETQY
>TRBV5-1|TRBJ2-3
ASSLGQASDTQY
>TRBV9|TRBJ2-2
ASSVAWTSYPGELF
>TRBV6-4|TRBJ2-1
ASSDGPGIGEQF
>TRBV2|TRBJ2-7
ASSEDRGSYEQY
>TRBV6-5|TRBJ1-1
AMGDRGQSEAF
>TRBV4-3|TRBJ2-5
ASSQVPLTGSETQY
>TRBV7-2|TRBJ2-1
ASSLASGGYNEQF
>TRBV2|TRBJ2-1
ASNSGLAGDWIRNEQF
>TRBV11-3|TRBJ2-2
ASSLVTGTGELF
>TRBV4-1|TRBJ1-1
ASSQVTALSTEAF
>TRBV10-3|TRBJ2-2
AISESQGGKAGELF
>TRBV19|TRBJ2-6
ASSIRGGQGIVGANVLT
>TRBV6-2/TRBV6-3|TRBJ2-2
ASSYSGQGHTGELF